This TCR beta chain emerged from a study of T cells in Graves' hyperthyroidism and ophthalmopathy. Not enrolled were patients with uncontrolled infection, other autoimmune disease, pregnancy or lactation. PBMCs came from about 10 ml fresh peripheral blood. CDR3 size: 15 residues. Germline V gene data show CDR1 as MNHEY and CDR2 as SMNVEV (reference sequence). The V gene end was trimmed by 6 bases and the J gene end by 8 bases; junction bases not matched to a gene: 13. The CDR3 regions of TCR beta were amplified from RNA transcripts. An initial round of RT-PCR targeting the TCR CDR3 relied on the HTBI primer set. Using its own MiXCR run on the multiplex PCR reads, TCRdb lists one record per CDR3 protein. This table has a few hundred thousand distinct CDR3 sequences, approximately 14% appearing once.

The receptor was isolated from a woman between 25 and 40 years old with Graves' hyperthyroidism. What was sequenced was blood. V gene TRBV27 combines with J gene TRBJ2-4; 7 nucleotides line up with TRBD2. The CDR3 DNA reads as TGTGCCAGCAGGGGGGGGGACGGAGGGTTGCACATTCAGTACTTC. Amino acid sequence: CASRGGDGGLHIQYF.